A selection of T cell receptor beta chains follows, all from one sample in a study of glioma-infiltrating T cells after dendritic cell vaccination. Using immunoSEQ multiplex PCR, the repertoire was profiled, and TCRdb retains in-frame clones only, with some absent. The profile covers roughly 100,000 clones, with 85% to 90% appearing a single time and 2.7% taken by the ten largest. The specimen was blood, collected after dendritic cell vaccination. The receptors shown here come from a human donor with glioblastoma. The CDR3 runs from the conserved cysteine through the conserved F or W. A D gene is named only where the DNA matches it firmly. Expanded clones are given a class, and other clones once, few, many or no size at all.

V	D	J	size	DNA	CDR3
TRBV13	-	TRBJ2-2	few	TGTGCCAGCAGCCCCCCCGAGGGGGAGCTGTTTTTT	CASSPPEGELFF
TRBV30	TRBD1	TRBJ2-3	-	TGTGCCTATACGCAGGGGGCAGATACGCAGTATTTT	CAYTQGADTQYF
TRBV15	-	TRBJ2-4	-	TGTGCCACCAGGAAGGGACTCGGCAAGGGATTAAACATTCAGTACTTC	CATRKGLGKGLNIQYF
TRBV7-9	TRBD1	TRBJ1-1	once	TGTGCCAGCAGCCACCGGACAGGGGGCGCGGGGAACACTGAAGCTTTCTTT	CASSHRTGGAGNTEAFF
TRBV11-2	-	TRBJ2-7	few	TGTGCCAGCAGCTTAGATAACTCCTACGAGCAGTACTTC	CASSLDNSYEQYF
TRBV4-1	-	TRBJ1-1	-	TGCGCCAGCAGCATCTGGGTGGGCCCTTGGGTAGCTTTCTTT	CASSIWVGPWVAFF
TRBV7-9	TRBD1	TRBJ2-1	-	TGTGCCACCGGGACAGGGACCGATATCGGGGGACTAAATGAGCAGTTCTTC	CATGTGTDIGGLNEQFF
TRBV6-1	-	TRBJ1-5	once	TGTGCCAGCAGTGAAACGTGGGACTATAGCAATCAGCCCCAGCATTTT	CASSETWDYSNQPQHF
TRBV5-8	TRBD1	TRBJ2-7	-	TGTGCCAGCAGCCCCCTCACAGGGGGCTACGAGCAGTACTTC	CASSPLTGGYEQYF
TRBV7-7	-	TRBJ2-2	-	TGTGCTAGCAGCTTAGCCGCGAGGGGGACCGGGGAGCTGTTTTTT	CASSLAARGTGELFF
TRBV6-1	TRBD1	TRBJ1-4	once	TGTGCCAGCACCAAGACAGGGTTGACTAATGAAAAACTGTTTTTT	CASTKTGLTNEKLFF
TRBV7-8	-	TRBJ2-1	-	TGTGCCAGCAGCTCGGTCACCTCCTACAATGAGCAGTTCTTC	CASSSVTSYNEQFF
TRBV4-1	TRBD1	TRBJ1-5	once	TGCGCCAGCAGCCAAACAGGGGGTACAAATCAGCCCCAGCATTTT	CASSQTGGTNQPQHF